A single sample gave rise to the 11 T cell receptor beta chains below, sequenced in a study of shared clonotypes between healthy human individuals. In the naive CD8 group, cells lacked CD45RO and were positively selected for CCR7, so terminally differentiated effector memory CD45RA+ cells were left out. Sequenced by immunoSEQ multiplex PCR; TCRdb stores in-frame clones only, minus some. The data show more than 2 million clones, approximately 94% seen once. Sequenced sample: naive CD8+ T cells sorted from blood. The receptors were gathered from a young man in good health.

A remark on this clone: This same CDR3 is encoded by further DNA sequences in the sample. This CDR3 is CASSLGVGEQYF. The DNA of the CDR3 is TGTGCCAGCAGCTTGGGGGTTGGTGAGCAGTACTTC. The chain uses TRBV5-6 and TRBJ2-7; D is unresolved. Deletions cut 0 bases from V and 7 bases from J, with 8 bases between. CDR3 length: 12 amino acids. Looked up from germline, CDR1 is SGHDT and CDR2 is YYEEEE.

This rearrangement joins TRBV6-5 to TRBJ1-1; D ambiguous. V was shortened by 0 bases and J by 4 bases, with 12 bases between the two germline ends. The germline gives CDR1 MNHEY, CDR2 SVGAGI. CDR3 length: 15 residues. CDR3 in amino acids: CASSYSEGAGTEAFF. DNA for the CDR3: TGTGCCAGCAGTTACTCGGAGGGCGCGGGCACTGAAGCTTTCTTT.

In the case of this clone: The identical CDR3 is also encoded by other nucleotide sequences in the sample. The V and J genes are TRBV6-5 and TRBJ1-2; 7 bases agree with TRBD1. The J segment lost 5 bases and the V segment lost 6 bases, leaving 6 bases of the junction unmatched. CDR1 is MNHEY, CDR2 SVGAGI, per germline. The CDR3 loop spans 13 amino acids. The CDR3 DNA follows: TGTGCCAGCAGCACTGGGACAGTGTATGGCTACACCTTC. Its translation is CASSTGTVYGYTF.

V usage is TRBV6-5 and J usage is TRBJ2-7; TRBD2 might be the D (5 bases). Germline values: CDR1 MNHEY, CDR2 SVGAGI. V gave up 0 bases and J gave up 5 bases, with 11 bases separating them. CDR3 length equals 14 residues. The chain's CDR3 is CASSYSRAEHEQYF. CDR3 in DNA: TGTGCCAGCAGTTACTCGCGGGCGGAACACGAGCAGTACTTC.

The V gene is TRBV19, the J gene TRBJ2-2, with D tentatively TRBD1 or TRBD2 (5 bases each). The V gene's germline CDR1 is LNHDA and CDR2 SQIVND (reference sequence). There are 14 residues in the CDR3. V lost 9 bases, J lost 4 bases, and 15 bases lay in between. The CDR3 nucleotides are TGTGCCAGCAGGACACCCAGCGGCACCGGGGAGCTGTTTTTT. This translates into CASRTPSGTGELFF.

V gene TRBV28 combines with J gene TRBJ2-2; the D is unclear. CDR1 is MDHEN, CDR2 SYDVKM, per germline. The CDR3 is 12 residues long. V was cut by 3 bases and J by 6 bases, with 5 bases left in between. CDR3 residues: CASSFFPGELFF. In nucleotides, the CDR3 is TGTGCCAGCAGTTTTTTTCCCGGGGAGCTGTTTTTT.

The chain couples TRBV9 to TRBJ2-3; D remains ambiguous. V was cut by 0 bases and J by 2 bases, with 13 bases left in between. The CDR3 covers 16 residues. Germline V gene sequence: CDR1 SGDLS, CDR2 YYNGEE. CDR3: CASSVGTPRNTDTQYF. For the CDR3, the DNA is TGTGCCAGCAGCGTAGGGACGCCCAGGAACACAGATACGCAGTATTTT. Variable domain in full (rest from reference TRBV9 and TRBJ2-3): DSGVTQTPKHLITATGQRVTLRCSPRSGDLSVYWYQQSLDQGLQFLIQYYNGEERAKGNILERFSAQQFPDLHSELNLSSLELGDSALYFCASSVGTPRNTDTQYFGPGTRLTVL.

The CDR3 nucleotides read TGTGCCAGCAGTTCAGGGGCACCCGGGGAGCTGTTTTTT. Encoded protein: CASSSGAPGELFF. The chain is built from TRBV11-2 and TRBJ2-2, with a weak D call TRBD1 (6 bases). The CDR3 length is 13 residues. V was trimmed by 6 bases and J by 6 bases, leaving 11 bases between them. Germline assignment: CDR1 SGHAT and CDR2 FQNNGV.

The rearrangement uses TRBV19 and TRBJ2-7, with D perhaps matching TRBD1 (5 bases). The CDR3 is made up of 15 amino acids. CDR1 and CDR2 (germline): LNHDA, SQIVND (reference sequence). V lost 4 bases, J lost 2 bases, and 15 bases lay in between. In nucleotides, the CDR3 is TGTGCCAGTAGTAGGGGAAAAGGGGCCGCCTACGAGCAGTACTTC. This sequence encodes CASSRGKGAAYEQYF.

The table lists this clone with a count of one. The chain employs TRBV19 and TRBJ1-1; no clear D. The V end lost 3 bases, the J end lost 0 bases, and 8 bases lay between the germline ends. The CDR3 runs to 14 residues. From germline, CDR1 is LNHDA and CDR2 SQIVND (reference sequence). The CDR3: CASSMAEVNTEAFF. In DNA, the CDR3 is TGTGCCAGTAGTATGGCGGAGGTGAACACTGAAGCTTTCTTT. Together with reference TRBV19 and TRBJ1-1, the CDR3 gives the full variable domain: DGGITQSPKYLFRKEGQNVTLSCEQNLNHDAMYWYRQDPGQGLRLIYYSQIVNDFQKGDIAEGYSVSREKKESFPLTVTSAQKNPTAFYLCASSMAEVNTEAFFGQGTRLTVV.

The chain combines TRBV5-4 with TRBJ2-7, with 8 nucleotides matching TRBD1. V was pared by 1 base and J by 5 bases, with 8 bases of the junction left unmatched. Germline CDR1 and CDR2: SGHNT and YYREEE (reference sequence). The CDR3 extends over 15 amino acids. The CDR3, as DNA: TGTGCCAGCAGCTTGAGTTGGACAGGGACCCACGAGCAGTACTTC. This encodes CASSLSWTGTHEQYF.